This TCR beta chain comes out of a study of cytomegalovirus exposure and HLA in healthy donors. Whole-study context: A prior study identified approximately 120 million unique TCR beta sequences from roughly 180 million T cells. Early released data comprised some 91 million unique TCRs from HLA-typed donors.

Study-level results: Earlier analysis found most TCR beta V segments productive about 87% or about 30% of the time. V segments that were indistinguishable, TRBV6-2 and TRBV6-3 among them, were omitted from analysis.

PCR primers comprised 60 Vbeta and 13 Jbeta primers. The data were produced by immunoSEQ multiplex PCR, yet TCRdb's version contains in-frame clones alone and is incomplete. The sample contains approximately 61,000 clones, approximately 80% of which appear only once. Germline CDR1 and CDR2: WNHNN and SYGVQD (reference sequence). The length of the CDR3 is 15 residues. V was trimmed by 6 bases and J by 1 base, leaving 15 bases between them. About this clone itself: Its antigen is as yet unknown.

The rearrangement joins TRBV10-1 to TRBJ1-2; D perhaps matches TRBD1 (6 bases). The source material was PBMCs. This TCR derives from a young man in good health and CMV-seropositive. The CDR3: CASSPRQELNYGYTF. In DNA form, the CDR3 reads TGCGCCAGCAGCCCCAGACAGGAGCTTAACTATGGCTACACCTTC.